Detailed here is one TCR beta chain. These data are taken from a study of blood T cell repertoires in COVID-19. V gave up 3 bases and J gave up 4 bases, with 18 bases separating them. The CDR3 length is 16 residues. CDR1 is LNHDA, CDR2 SQIVND, per germline (reference sequence). TCRdb's copy holds only in-frame clones and misses some; the assay was immunoSEQ multiplex PCR. This sample has under 150,000 clones, with about 77% found just once. J is TRBJ2-5 and V is TRBV19; a weak D match, TRBD2 (6 bases). The sample comprised peripheral blood. This clonotype was obtained from a woman aged 45-60 years with active or convalescent COVID-19. DNA for the CDR3: TGTGCCAGTAGTATCAGAGGGGCAGGGACTTCAGAGACCCAGTACTTC. Its translation: CASSIRGAGTSETQYF.